This T cell receptor (beta chain) was captured in a study of radiation and T cells in renal cell carcinoma (dated by TCRdb to the early 2020s). As for the study more broadly: A total of 53 samples underwent TCR beta sequencing, made up of 25 or so tumors and some 27 peripheral blood samples. The last blood draw occurred 4 weeks after radiation, at the same time as nephrectomy. A total of over 4 million unique CDR3 nucleotide sequences, encoding 2.8 million or so unique CDR3 amino acid sequences, were found across all 55 or so samples. General findings and caveats noted by the study authors: Because pretreatment tumor biopsies were not available, the study could not determine whether clonotypes were already present within the tumor at baseline. With a single-armed trial design, the study had no way to address how radiation dose or scheduling affects the TCR repertoire. Changes in the blood repertoire were not tracked past 4 weeks after treatment. Top tumor clonotypes rose in blood from baseline to 2 weeks post-radiation, then contracted by 4 weeks, suggesting transient expansion of tumor-resident clones.

For this clone: Its antigen specificity is not known. Nothing much larger sits one base from this clone, and base qualities are not available.

TCR beta libraries were generated from genomic DNA with the immunoSEQ kit, following the manufacturer's recommendations. For library preparation, a first multiplex PCR was performed with proprietary primers, followed by a second PCR in which unique barcodes were added, and bead cleanups were performed after each round. A kit-provided positive control reaction and a negative control reaction were included in every sample batch. The final libraries were assessed on an Agilent 4200 TapeStation D1000 ScreenTape, pooled by volume, and quantified by qPCR. Sequencing was performed on an Illumina NextSeq500 using a MidOutput 150-cycle cartridge, with 156 Read1 cycles, 15 Index1 cycles, and the kit custom primers. The pooled library was loaded at around 1 pM with about 18% PhiX control spiked in. The study's own analysis went as follows. Vendor-processed data were analyzed in R, and a clonotype was defined as all T cells sharing the same CDR3 nucleotide sequence. In the clone abundance analyses, frequencies in each sample were normalized to that sample's 10,000 most abundant clones. Public T cell clones, which averaged fewer than five per sample, were excluded before analysis. A difference in abundance of at least 32-fold between compartments was used to define tumor-enriched and baseline blood-enriched clonotypes. A beta-binomial differential abundance model was applied to find clonotypes that expanded or contracted between blood time points. The Baroni-Urbani and Buser coefficient was used to measure tumor-blood repertoire similarity, and groups were compared with two-tailed Wilcoxon tests in R. Not all clones reach the TCRdb copy of this immuneACCESS table, which keeps in-frame sequences only. Checked studies attribute under half of the gap to unresolved V genes and leave the rest unexplained. V and J calls and clone size follow that table, whereas D and trimming were derived from the DNA. A total of about 150,000 clones appear in this sample, about 88% of them only once. The top ten hold around 17% of the sample.

CDR1 and CDR2 (WSHSY, SAAADI) derive from the germline V gene. Cut back by 4 bases and 0 bases, the V and J ends lie 21 bases apart. The CDR3 covers 18 residues, taking in both the cysteine and the phenylalanine. CDR3 DNA only is kept here, 54 bases in frame from base 1. The time point label, as the study defines it: blood 4 weeks post-SBRT, at nephrectomy. Taken with the paper, the label for treatment or condition translates to: 15 Gy SBRT to primary tumor, nephrectomy 4 weeks later. Samples came from a clinical trial, in which primary renal cell carcinomas received 15 Gy stereotactic body radiation therapy followed by nephrectomy 4 weeks later. To follow tumor-enriched clonotypes, peripheral blood was collected serially from radiation-treated patients at baseline and again at 2 weeks and 4 weeks after SBRT. Renal cell carcinoma with clear cell pathology was present in all patients. The QIAamp DNA Blood Mini Kit (Qiagen) was used to prepare genomic DNA for TCR sequencing. Samples were included in the analyses only if all quality control checks were passed.

Recombination connected TRBV10-2 to TRBJ1-2; TRBD1 is possibly the D segment (5 matching bases). This specimen was blood, taken from a patient whose treatment included radiotherapy and nephrectomy. This TCR came from a woman in her forties or fifties with renal cell carcinoma. Here the CDR3 is given as CASSAGSQRSETNYGYTF. The DNA reads TGCGCCAGCAGTGCAGGGTCTCAACGTTCAGAGACTAACTATGGCTACACCTTC.